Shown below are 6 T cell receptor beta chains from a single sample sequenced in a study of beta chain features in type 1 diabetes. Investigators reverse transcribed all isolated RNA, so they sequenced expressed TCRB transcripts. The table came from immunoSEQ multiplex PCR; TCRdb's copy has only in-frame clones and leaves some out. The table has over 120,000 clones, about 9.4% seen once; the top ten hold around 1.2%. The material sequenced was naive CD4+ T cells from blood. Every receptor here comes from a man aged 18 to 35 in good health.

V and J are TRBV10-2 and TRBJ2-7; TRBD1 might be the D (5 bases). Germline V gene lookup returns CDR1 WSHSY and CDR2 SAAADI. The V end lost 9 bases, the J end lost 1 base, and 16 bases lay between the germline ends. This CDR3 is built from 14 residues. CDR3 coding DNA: TGCGCCAGTGTCCAGGGTGAAGGGTCCTACGAGCAGTACTTC. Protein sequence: CASVQGEGSYEQYF.

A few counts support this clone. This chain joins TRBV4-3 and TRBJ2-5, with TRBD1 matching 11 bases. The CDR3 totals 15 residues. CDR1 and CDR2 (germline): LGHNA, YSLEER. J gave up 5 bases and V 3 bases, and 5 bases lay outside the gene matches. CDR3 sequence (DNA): TGCGCCAGCAGCCAGCGGACAGGGGGCCGGGAGACCCAGTACTTC. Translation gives CASSQRTGGRETQYF.

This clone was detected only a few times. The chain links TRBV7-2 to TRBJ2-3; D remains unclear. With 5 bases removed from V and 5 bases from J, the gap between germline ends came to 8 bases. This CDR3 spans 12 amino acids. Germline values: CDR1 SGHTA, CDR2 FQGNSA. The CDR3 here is CASSPYLDTQYF. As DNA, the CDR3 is TGTGCCAGCAGCCCCTACTTAGATACGCAGTATTTT.

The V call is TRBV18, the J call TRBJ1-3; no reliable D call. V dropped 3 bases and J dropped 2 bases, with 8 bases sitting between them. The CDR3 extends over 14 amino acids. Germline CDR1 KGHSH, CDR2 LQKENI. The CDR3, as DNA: TGTGCCAGCTCACCCTCGGGAGCTGGAAACACCATATATTTT. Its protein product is CASSPSGAGNTIYF.

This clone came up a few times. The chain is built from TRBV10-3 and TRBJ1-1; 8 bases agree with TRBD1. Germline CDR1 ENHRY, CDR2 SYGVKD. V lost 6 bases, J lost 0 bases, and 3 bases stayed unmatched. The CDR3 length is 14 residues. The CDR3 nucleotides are TGTGCCATCAGCGACAGGGGTATGAACACTGAAGCTTTCTTT. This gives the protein CAISDRGMNTEAFF.

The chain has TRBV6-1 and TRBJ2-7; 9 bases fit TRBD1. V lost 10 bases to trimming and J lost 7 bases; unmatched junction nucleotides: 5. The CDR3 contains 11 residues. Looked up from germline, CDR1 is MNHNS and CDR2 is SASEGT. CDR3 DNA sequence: TGTGCCATCAGGGACAGGGCAGAGCAGTACTTC. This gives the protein CAIRDRAEQYF.